Following are 21 T cell receptor beta chains from one sample sequenced in a study of T-cell reconstitution after alpha-beta-depleted transplantation in children listed by TCRdb under 2016. The method behind the library was PCR. The data were produced on an Illumina HiSeq 2500. Molecular barcoding was employed in the preparation of TCR libraries, with unique molecular identifiers being used to normalize TCRbeta repertoire quantification. In-frame beta chains were kept once TCRdb had trimmed the public reads at Q25 with fastp and called clones with MiXCR. CDR3 protein duplicates are merged, each entry listing the most common genes and DNA. The sample contains approximately 88,000 distinct CDR3 sequences, 9% to 15% of them found a single time. The ten largest clones take up 11% to 15% of the sample. Specimen: PBMCs from the stem cell graft donor, collected from the stem cell graft. The receptors come from a human donor who donated a stem cell graft to a child with inherited bone marrow failure.

On this clonotype: A much larger clone differs from this one at a single base, so this may be a read error. The chain is built from TRBV9 and TRBJ1-2; D gene ambiguous. The length of the CDR3 is 14 residues. Looked up from germline, CDR1 is SGDLS and CDR2 is YYNGEE. Trimming removed 7 bases at V and 7 bases at J, with 20 bases between. This CDR3 is CASCRQTVRGGYTF. The CDR3 DNA is TGTGCCAGCTGCCGCCAAACGGTTCGGGGTGGCTACACCTTC.

The chain combines TRBV5-6 with TRBJ2-2; D is unclear. Germline lookup yields CDR1 SGHDT and CDR2 YYEEEE. The CDR3 extends over 15 amino acids. V lost 0 bases, J lost 4 bases, and 10 bases lay in between. CDR3 in amino acids: CASSLAGLGTGELFF. Written as DNA, the CDR3 is TGTGCCAGCAGCTTGGCGGGTCTGGGCACCGGGGAGCTGTTTTTT. Full variable domain (outside the CDR3, taken from reference TRBV5-6 and TRBJ2-2): DAGVTQSPTHLIKTRGQQVTLRCSPKSGHDTVSWYQQALGQGPQFIFQYYEEEERQRGNFPDRFSGHQFPNYSSELNVNALLLGDSALYLCASSLAGLGTGELFFGEGSRLTVL.

This chain uses TRBV6-2 or TRBV6-3 with TRBJ2-1; 7 bases align to TRBD2. Germline-derived CDR1 and CDR2 are MNHEY and SVGEGT. The CDR3 is 17 amino acids. The junction had 8 bases not matched to a gene; V was cut back by 3 bases and J by 0 bases. The CDR3 protein is CASSYRGGGISYNEQFF. The CDR3 DNA sequence: TGTGCCAGCAGTTATCGCGGCGGGGGAATCTCCTACAATGAGCAGTTCTTC.

This clonotype was picked up many times. This sequence joins TRBV27 and TRBJ2-2; D call uncertain. Germline lookup yields CDR1 MNHEY and CDR2 SMNVEV (reference sequence). V was cut by 1 base and J by 6 bases, with 15 bases left in between. This CDR3 has 16 residues. CDR3 sequence (DNA): TGTGCCAGCAGTTTATTGGTAGGGTTTGACGCCGGGGAGCTGTTTTTT. This translates into CASSLLVGFDAGELFF.

This clonotype was detected many times. V is TRBV3-1 and J is TRBJ1-5; 7 positions agree with TRBD1. J lost 3 bases, V lost 1 base, and 3 bases had no gene match. The CDR3 runs 15 residues. Germline CDR1 is LGHDT and CDR2 is YNNKEL (reference sequence). The CDR3 region has the DNA TGTGCCAGCAGCCAAGGGACAGGTGCCAATCAGCCCCAGCATTTT. Protein sequence: CASSQGTGANQPQHF.

This clonotype was recorded a few times. J is TRBJ2-7 and V is TRBV15; the D is unclear. This CDR3 has 14 residues. The V gene lost 1 base and the J gene lost 3 bases, with 10 bases spanning the gap. From germline, CDR1 is LNHNV and CDR2 YYDKDF (reference sequence). As DNA, the CDR3 is TGTGCCACCAGCAGAGGGGGATCTGTCTACGAGCAGTACTTC. It specifies CATSRGGSVYEQYF.

This clonotype was recorded at least ten times. The J gene is TRBJ2-2, the V gene TRBV11-1; TRBD1 matches at 10 bases. CDR1 is SGHAT and CDR2 is FQDESV in the germline V gene (reference sequence). The junction had 4 bases not matched to a gene; V was cut back by 5 bases and J by 4 bases. CDR3 size: 15 residues. CDR3 DNA sequence: TGTGCCAGCAGCCCTGGGACAGGGGTCACCGGGGAGCTGTTTTTT. This gives the protein CASSPGTGVTGELFF.

Ten or more counts support this clonotype. This sequence joins TRBV12-3 or TRBV12-4 and TRBJ1-1; D perhaps matches TRBD1 (5 bases). V lost 6 bases and J lost 2, with 13 bases in between. This CDR3 comprises 14 residues. As DNA, the CDR3 is TGTGCCAGCAGACTTCAGCAGGGTAACACTGAAGCTTTCTTT. Amino acid sequence: CASRLQQGNTEAFF.

This clonotype was seen ten or more times. V usage is TRBV11-2 and J usage is TRBJ1-1, with TRBD1 matching over 7 bases. The CDR3 has 14 residues. Germline V CDR1 and CDR2: SGHAT, FQNNGV. Trimming cost V 4 bases and J 5 bases; bases outside gene matches: 7. The CDR3 DNA sequence: TGTGCCAGCAGCTCGCAGGGGGGGGATACTGAAGCTTTCTTT. It translates to CASSSQGGDTEAFF.

This clonotype was seen many times. The V and J genes are TRBV5-1 and TRBJ1-1, with D possibly matching TRBD1 (6 bases). Germline loops: CDR1 SGHRS, CDR2 YFSETQ. Between the trimmed V and J ends, which lost 4 bases and 6 bases, there was a span of 16 bases. This CDR3 region has 14 residues. The chain's CDR3 is CASSIGTHEPEAFF. For the CDR3, the DNA is TGCGCCAGCAGCATCGGGACACATGAACCTGAAGCTTTCTTT.

This clonotype came up many times. CDR3 sequence: CASRRGAIGELFF. The CDR3 nucleotides are TGTGCCAGCAGGAGGGGGGCGATCGGGGAGCTGTTTTTT. V and J are TRBV5-8 and TRBJ2-2; possibly TRBD1 or TRBD2 for D (6 bases each). The CDR3 has 13 residues. Germline lookup yields CDR1 SGHTS and CDR2 YDEGEE. V lost 5 bases to trimming and J lost 7 bases, with 12 bases between them.

This clonotype occurred many times. V is TRBV18 and J is TRBJ2-7, with 8 bases aligning to TRBD1. The CDR3 covers 14 residues. The trim removed 6 bases at V and 2 bases at J, leaving 6 bases unmatched. Germline V gene sequence: CDR1 KGHSH, CDR2 LQKENI. CDR3 residues: CASSGTGTTYEQYF. CDR3 nucleotides: TGTGCCAGCTCGGGGACAGGAACTACCTACGAGCAGTACTTC.

The sample holds many counts of this clonotype. The chain has TRBV7-2 and TRBJ1-5; no definite D call. V lost 1 base and J 4 bases, leaving 5 bases between the germline ends. The CDR3 contains 13 residues. Germline CDR1 and CDR2: SGHTA and FQGNSA. The CDR3 coding sequence is TGTGCCAGCAGCTTAGGACCAAATCAGCCCCAGCATTTT. Translation: CASSLGPNQPQHF.

There are many counts of this clonotype. V usage is TRBV4-1 and J usage is TRBJ2-7, with D uncertain. This CDR3 has 14 residues. Per germline, CDR1 MGHRA and CDR2 YSYEKL. The V end was cut by 4 bases, the J end by 5 bases, with 15 bases between. CDR3 sequence reads: CASSLRPSYNEQYF. Written as DNA, the CDR3 is TGCGCCAGCAGCCTCCGGCCCTCTTACAACGAGCAGTACTTC.

This clonotype was counted ten times or more. This chain joins TRBV10-3 and TRBJ1-5, with D unclear. Trimming shortened V by 4 bases and J by 0 bases, and 10 bases separated the two germline ends. The CDR3 is 15 amino acids. Germline V gene data show CDR1 as ENHRY and CDR2 as SYGVKD. The CDR3: CAISARVDSNQPQHF. Written as DNA, the CDR3 is TGTGCCATCAGTGCCCGGGTCGATAGCAATCAGCCCCAGCATTTT.

This clonotype has at least ten counts. Because it lacks the conserved phenylalanine or tryptophan at the end, this CDR3 is likely a read error. V usage is TRBV29-1 and J usage is TRBJ2-1, with 9 bases that match TRBD1. Germline V lookup: CDR1 SQVTM, CDR2 ANQGSEA. V lost 4 bases and J lost 10; bases outside the gene matches: 5. The CDR3 has 12 amino acids. The DNA of the CDR3 is TGCAGCGTTGTGACAGGGGGAAGAGAGCAGTTCTTA. This encodes CSVVTGGREQFL.

This clonotype was seen ten or more times. The CDR3 reads CASSLEPDTQYF. The CDR3 bases are TGCGCCAGCAGCTTAGAACCAGATACGCAGTATTTT. The chain recombines TRBV5-1 with TRBJ2-3; no reliable D call. Trimming shortened V by 2 bases and J by 4 bases, and 5 bases separated the two germline ends. This CDR3 region has 12 residues. Germline loops: CDR1 SGHRS, CDR2 YFSETQ.

This clonotype was detected many times. This chain joins TRBV6-1 and TRBJ2-2; D perhaps matches TRBD1 (6 bases). The CDR3 length is 14 residues. V lost 7 bases, J lost 1 base, and 10 bases lay in between. Germline loops: CDR1 MNHNS, CDR2 SASEGT. This chain's CDR3 is CASMRGGNTGELFF. The DNA for the CDR3 is TGTGCCAGCATGAGAGGGGGGAACACCGGGGAGCTGTTTTTT.

The table lists this clonotype with many counts. At one end, the junction sequence differs from germline, possibly due to a read error. The chain links TRBV12-3 or TRBV12-4 to TRBJ2-1; D remains ambiguous. The CDR3 totals 12 residues. CDR3 nucleotide sequence: TGTGCTAGCAGTCCCGGTTACAATGAGCAGTTCTTC. Translated: CASSPGYNEQFF.

The J gene is TRBJ2-1, the V gene TRBV24-1, with TRBD1 matching over 8 bases. This CDR3 has 16 residues. Germline values: CDR1 KGHDR, CDR2 SFDVKD. The junction had 16 bases not matched to a gene; V was cut back by 7 bases and J by 9 bases. The CDR3 DNA reads as TGTGCCACCAGCTCACCTCAGGGGGCAACTAACTCTGAGCAGTTCTTC. Its protein is CATSSPQGATNSEQFF.

There are a few counts of this clonotype. The J gene is TRBJ2-7, the V gene TRBV18, with D possibly being TRBD2 (5 bases). V was cut by 5 bases and J by 2 bases, with 10 bases left in between. The CDR3 spans 13 residues. Germline assignment: CDR1 KGHSH and CDR2 LQKENI. The CDR3 protein is CASSNSGPYEQYF. Written as DNA, the CDR3 is TGTGCCAGCTCAAACAGCGGCCCCTACGAGCAGTACTTC.